This entry describes one T cell receptor beta chain. This entry belongs to a study of blood T cell repertoires in COVID-19. Authors' data handling: Reference gene primer amplification in the assay estimated nucleated cell counts. TCRdb keeps only in-frame clones here, not all; method: immunoSEQ multiplex PCR. V, J and clone size were drawn from that table, and D and trimming were deduced from the DNA. This sample has 45,000 to 55,000 clones, with 90% found just once. This CDR3 spans 15 amino acids. In germline, CDR1 is SGHTA, CDR2 FQGTGA. The junction had 2 bases not matched to a gene; V was cut back by 5 bases and J by 0 bases.

The material sequenced was peripheral blood. The receptor's source is a human donor in a cohort sampled during active COVID-19. The chain has TRBV7-3 and TRBJ2-2, with 8 bases lining up with TRBD1. The CDR3 protein is CASSPGQANTGELFF. The CDR3 coding sequence is TGTGCCAGCAGCCCGGGACAGGCGAACACCGGGGAGCTGTTTTTT.